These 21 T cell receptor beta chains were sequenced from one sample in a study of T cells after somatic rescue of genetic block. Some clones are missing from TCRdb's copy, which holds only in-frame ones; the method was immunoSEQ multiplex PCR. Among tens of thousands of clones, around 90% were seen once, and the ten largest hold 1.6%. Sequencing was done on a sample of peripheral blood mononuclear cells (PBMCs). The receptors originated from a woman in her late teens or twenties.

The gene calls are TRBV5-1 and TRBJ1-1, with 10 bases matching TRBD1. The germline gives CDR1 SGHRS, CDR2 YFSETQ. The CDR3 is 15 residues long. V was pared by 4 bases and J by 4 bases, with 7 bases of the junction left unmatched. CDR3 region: CASSRGQGLVTEAFF. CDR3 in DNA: TGCGCCAGCAGCCGGGGACAGGGGTTGGTCACTGAAGCTTTCTTT.

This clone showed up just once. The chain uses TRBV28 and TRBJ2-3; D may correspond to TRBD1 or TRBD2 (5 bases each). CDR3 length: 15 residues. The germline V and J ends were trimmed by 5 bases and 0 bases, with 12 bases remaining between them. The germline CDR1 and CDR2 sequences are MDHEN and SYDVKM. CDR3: CASSTGTVSTDTQYF. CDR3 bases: TGTGCCAGCAGTACCGGGACGGTCAGCACAGATACGCAGTATTTT.

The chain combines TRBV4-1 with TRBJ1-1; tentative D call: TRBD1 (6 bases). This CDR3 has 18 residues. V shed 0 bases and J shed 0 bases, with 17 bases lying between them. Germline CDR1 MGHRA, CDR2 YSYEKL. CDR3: CASSQDPPGGLLNTEAFF. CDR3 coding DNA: TGCGCCAGCAGCCAAGACCCCCCCGGGGGGCTACTGAACACTGAAGCTTTCTTT.

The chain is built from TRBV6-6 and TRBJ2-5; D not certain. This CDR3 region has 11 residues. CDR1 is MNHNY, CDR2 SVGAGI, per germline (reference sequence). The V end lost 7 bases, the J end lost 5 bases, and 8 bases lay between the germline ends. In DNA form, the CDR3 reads TGTGCCAGCAAATCCCAGGAGACCCAGTACTTC. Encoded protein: CASKSQETQYF.

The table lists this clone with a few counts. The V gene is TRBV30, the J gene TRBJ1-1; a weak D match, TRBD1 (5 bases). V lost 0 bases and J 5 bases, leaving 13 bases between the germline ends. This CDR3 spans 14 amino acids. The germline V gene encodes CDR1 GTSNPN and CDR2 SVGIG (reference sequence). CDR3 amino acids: CAWSVRREGTEAFF. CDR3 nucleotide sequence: TGTGCCTGGAGTGTACGGAGGGAGGGGACTGAAGCTTTCTTT.

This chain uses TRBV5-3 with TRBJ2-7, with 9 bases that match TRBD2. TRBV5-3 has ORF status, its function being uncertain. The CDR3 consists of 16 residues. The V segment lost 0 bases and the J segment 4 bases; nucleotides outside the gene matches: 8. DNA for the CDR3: TGTGCCAGAAGCTTGGCCGGGCTAGCGGGATTATACGAGCAGTACTTC. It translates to CARSLAGLAGLYEQYF.

The CDR3 spells CASSSRGQAPGYTF. The CDR3 DNA reads TGTGCCAGTAGCTCCCGCGGACAGGCACCTGGCTACACCTTC. The rearrangement uses TRBV19 and TRBJ1-2, with 7 bases aligning to TRBD1. Trimming cost V 6 bases and J 7 bases; bases outside gene matches: 11. The CDR3 length is 14 residues. Germline CDR1 and CDR2: LNHDA and SQIVND (reference sequence).

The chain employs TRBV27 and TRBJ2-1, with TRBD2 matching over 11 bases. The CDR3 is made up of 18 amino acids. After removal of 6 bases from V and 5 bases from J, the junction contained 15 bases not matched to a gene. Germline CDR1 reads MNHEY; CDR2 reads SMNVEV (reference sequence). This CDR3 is CASSHARPGTSGHNEQFF. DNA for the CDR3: TGTGCCAGCAGCCACGCCCGTCCCGGGACTAGCGGCCACAATGAGCAGTTCTTC.

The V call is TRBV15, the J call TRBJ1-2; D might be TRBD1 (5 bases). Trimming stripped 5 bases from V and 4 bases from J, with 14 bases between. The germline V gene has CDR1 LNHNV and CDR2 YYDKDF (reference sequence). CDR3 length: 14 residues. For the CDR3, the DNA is TGTGCCACCAGCGGCAACCTAGGGGCCTATGGCTACACCTTC. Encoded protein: CATSGNLGAYGYTF.

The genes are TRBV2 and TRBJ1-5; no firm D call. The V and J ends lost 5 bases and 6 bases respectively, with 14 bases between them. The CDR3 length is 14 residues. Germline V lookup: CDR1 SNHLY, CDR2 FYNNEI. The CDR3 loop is CASSSLGRGQPQHF. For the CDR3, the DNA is TGTGCCAGCAGTTCCCTTGGACGGGGTCAGCCCCAGCATTTT.

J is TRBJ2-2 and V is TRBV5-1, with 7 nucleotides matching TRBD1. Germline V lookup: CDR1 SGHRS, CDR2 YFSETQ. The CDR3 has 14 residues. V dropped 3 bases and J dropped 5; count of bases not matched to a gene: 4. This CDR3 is CASSSGQPTGELFF. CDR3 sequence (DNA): TGCGCCAGCAGCTCGGGACAGCCTACCGGGGAGCTGTTTTTT.

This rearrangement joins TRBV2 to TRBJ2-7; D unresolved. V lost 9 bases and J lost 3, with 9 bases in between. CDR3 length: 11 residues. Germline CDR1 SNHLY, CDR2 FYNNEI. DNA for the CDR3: TGTGCCAGGGCGATAGGCTACGAGCAGTACTTC. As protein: CARAIGYEQYF. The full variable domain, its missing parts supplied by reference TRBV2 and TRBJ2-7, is EPEVTQTPSHQVTQMGQEVILRCVPISNHLYFYWYRQILGQKVEFLVSFYNNEISEKSEIFDDQFSVERPDGSNFTLKIRSTKLEDSAMYFCARAIGYEQYFGPGTRLTVT.

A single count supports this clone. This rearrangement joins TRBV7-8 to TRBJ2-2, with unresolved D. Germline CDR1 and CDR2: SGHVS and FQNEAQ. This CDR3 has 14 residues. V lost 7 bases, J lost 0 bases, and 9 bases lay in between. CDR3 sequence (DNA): TGTGCCAGCAAATGGGTCACGAACACCGGGGAGCTGTTTTTT. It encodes CASKWVTNTGELFF. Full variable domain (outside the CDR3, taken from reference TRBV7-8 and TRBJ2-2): GAGVSQSPRYKVAKRGQDVALRCDPISGHVSLFWYQQALGQGPEFLTYFQNEAQLDKSGLPSDRFFAERPEGSVSTLKIQRTQQEDSAVYLCASKWVTNTGELFFGEGSRLTVL.

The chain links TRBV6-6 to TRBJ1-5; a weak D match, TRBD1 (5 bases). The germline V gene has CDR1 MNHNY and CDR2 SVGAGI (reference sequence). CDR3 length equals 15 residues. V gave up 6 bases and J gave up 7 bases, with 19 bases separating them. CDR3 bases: TGTGCCAGCAGCCAGGATCCCCCCCGGGGGCAGCCCCAGCATTTT. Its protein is CASSQDPPRGQPQHF.

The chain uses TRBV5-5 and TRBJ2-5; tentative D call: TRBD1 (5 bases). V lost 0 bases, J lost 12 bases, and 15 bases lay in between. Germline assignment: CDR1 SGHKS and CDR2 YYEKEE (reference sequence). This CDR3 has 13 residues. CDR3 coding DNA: TGTGCCAGCAGCTTGGTTTTTAGGGAAGGGGAGTACTTC. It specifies CASSLVFREGEYF.

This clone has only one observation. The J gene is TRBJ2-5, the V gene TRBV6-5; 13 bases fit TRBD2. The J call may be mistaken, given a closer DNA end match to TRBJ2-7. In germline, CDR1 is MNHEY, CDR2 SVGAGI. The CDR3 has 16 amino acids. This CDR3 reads CASSYGTSGTSYEQYF. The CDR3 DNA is TGTGCCAGCAGTTACGGGACTAGCGGGACCTCCTACGAGCAGTACTTC.

The CDR3 DNA follows: TGTGCCAGCAGCTTGGCGGCAGATACGCAGTATTTT. It translates to CASSLAADTQYF. The chain combines TRBV5-4 with TRBJ2-3, with unresolved D. The germline V and J ends were trimmed by 0 bases and 4 bases, with 3 bases remaining between them. This CDR3 contains 12 residues. Germline lookup yields CDR1 SGHNT and CDR2 YYREEE (reference sequence).

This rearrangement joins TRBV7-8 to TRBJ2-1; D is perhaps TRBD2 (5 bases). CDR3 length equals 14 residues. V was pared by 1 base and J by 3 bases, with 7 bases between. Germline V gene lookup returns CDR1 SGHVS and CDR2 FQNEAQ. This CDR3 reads CASSLDRDYNEQFF. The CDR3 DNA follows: TGTGCCAGCAGCTTAGATCGGGACTACAATGAGCAGTTCTTC. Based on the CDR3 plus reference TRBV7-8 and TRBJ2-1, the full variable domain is GAGVSQSPRYKVAKRGQDVALRCDPISGHVSLFWYQQALGQGPEFLTYFQNEAQLDKSGLPSDRFFAERPEGSVSTLKIQRTQQEDSAVYLCASSLDRDYNEQFFGPGTRLTVL.

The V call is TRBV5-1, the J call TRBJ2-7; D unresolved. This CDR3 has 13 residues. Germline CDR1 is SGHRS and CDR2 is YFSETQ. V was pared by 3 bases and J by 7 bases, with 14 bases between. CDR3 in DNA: TGCGCCAGCAGCTCGACGGTGCTAAAAGAGCAGTACTTC. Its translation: CASSSTVLKEQYF. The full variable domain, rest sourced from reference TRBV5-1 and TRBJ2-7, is KAGVTQTPRYLIKTRGQQVTLSCSPISGHRSVSWYQQTPGQGLQFLFEYFSETQRNKGNFPGRFSGRQFSNSRSEMNVSTLELGDSALYLCASSSTVLKEQYFGPGTRLTVT.

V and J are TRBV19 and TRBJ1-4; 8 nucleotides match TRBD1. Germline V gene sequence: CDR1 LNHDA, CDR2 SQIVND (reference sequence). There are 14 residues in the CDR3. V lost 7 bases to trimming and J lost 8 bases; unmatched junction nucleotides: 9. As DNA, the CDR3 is TGTGCCAGTAAAGTCGGACAGGGTCACGAAAAACTGTTTTTT. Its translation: CASKVGQGHEKLFF.

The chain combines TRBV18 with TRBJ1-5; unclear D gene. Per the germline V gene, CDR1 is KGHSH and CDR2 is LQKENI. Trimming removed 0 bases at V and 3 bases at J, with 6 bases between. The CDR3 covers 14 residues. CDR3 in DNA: TGTGCCAGCTCACCACCCGGCTACAATCAGCCCCAGCATTTT. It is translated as CASSPPGYNQPQHF. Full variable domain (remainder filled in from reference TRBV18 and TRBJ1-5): NAGVMQNPRHLVRRRGQEARLRCSPMKGHSHVYWYRQLPEEGLKFMVYLQKENIIDESGMPKERFSAEFPKEGPSILRIQQVVRGDSAAYFCASSPPGYNQPQHFGDGTRLSIL.